These 26 T cell receptor beta chains were all obtained from the same sample, sequenced in a study of T-cell memory formation after mild COVID-19. Via MiXCR, TCRdb re-called the 5' RACE reads, giving one row per CDR3 protein. Of 270,000 or so distinct CDR3 sequences in the sample, roughly 18% were seen once. The sequencing input was PBMCs or a T cell subset sorted from them (not recorded which). These TCRs come from a man aged 18 to 30 who had mild COVID-19 (a few samples of this study predate the infection). Cell type and time point are not known.

This clonotype was picked up a small number of times. The chain recombines TRBV5-1 with TRBJ2-1; no reliable D call. V lost 4 bases and J 5 bases, leaving 16 bases between the germline ends. The germline V gene encodes CDR1 SGHRS and CDR2 YFSETQ. This CDR3 region has 15 residues. CDR3 region: CASSLGSSGDNEQFF. In nucleotides, the CDR3 is TGCGCCAGCAGCCTTGGGTCAAGTGGAGACAATGAGCAGTTCTTC.

This clonotype has just a few counts. This rearrangement joins TRBV18 to TRBJ2-7, with 14 bases fitting TRBD2. CDR1 and CDR2 (germline): KGHSH, LQKENI. The junction had 4 bases not matched to a gene; V was cut back by 0 bases and J by 3 bases. The CDR3 contains 17 residues. The CDR3 DNA reads TGTGCCAGCTCACCACCTGGGACTAGCGGGGGACTCTACGAGCAGTACTTC. Its translation is CASSPPGTSGGLYEQYF. The whole variable domain, remainder taken from reference TRBV18 and TRBJ2-7, is NAGVMQNPRHLVRRRGQEARLRCSPMKGHSHVYWYRQLPEEGLKFMVYLQKENIIDESGMPKERFSAEFPKEGPSILRIQQVVRGDSAAYFCASSPPGTSGGLYEQYFGPGTRLTVT.

The gene calls are TRBV7-8 and TRBJ2-1; no definite D call. V was shortened by 1 base and J by 10 bases, with 14 bases between the two germline ends. The length of the CDR3 is 14 residues. Germline lookup yields CDR1 SGHVS and CDR2 FQNEAQ. The CDR3 loop is CASSLDWRSREQFF. The CDR3 DNA sequence: TGTGCCAGCAGCTTAGACTGGAGATCAAGGGAGCAGTTCTTC.

This clonotype has more than one count but fewer than ten. The chain carries TRBV11-2 and TRBJ2-5; D is uncertain. The CDR3 extends over 12 amino acids. In germline, CDR1 is SGHAT, CDR2 FQNNGV. V was pared by 2 bases and J by 4 bases, with 5 bases between. Here the CDR3 reads CASSLIAETQYF. Here the CDR3 DNA reads TGTGCCAGCAGCTTAATAGCAGAGACCCAGTACTTC.

The chain combines TRBV3-1 with TRBJ2-7, with TRBD2 matching over 13 bases. CDR3 size: 16 residues. Germline CDR1 is LGHDT and CDR2 is YNNKEL (reference sequence). Unmatched junction bases numbered 11, after V lost 3 bases and J lost 9 bases. CDR3 sequence (DNA): TGTGCCAGCAGCCACTCCGAGGGACTAGCGGGGTTGGCGCAGTACTTC. Protein: CASSHSEGLAGLAQYF.

The chain has TRBV30 and TRBJ2-6; 8 nucleotides match TRBD1. The germline V gene has CDR1 GTSNPN and CDR2 SVGIG (reference sequence). V shed 5 bases and J 0 bases; nucleotides not matched to a gene: 12. CDR3 length equals 18 residues. The CDR3 loop is CAWGTYLQGASGANVLTF. In DNA, the CDR3 is TGTGCCTGGGGAACTTATCTTCAGGGGGCCTCTGGGGCCAACGTCCTGACTTTC.

The rearrangement links TRBV10-3 to TRBJ2-2; TRBD1 agrees at 7 bases. J was trimmed by 1 base and V by 7 bases; bases with no gene match: 3. CDR3 length equals 14 residues. Germline CDR1 ENHRY, CDR2 SYGVKD. The CDR3 here is CAIKGQMNTGELFF. The CDR3 DNA sequence: TGTGCCATCAAGGGACAGATGAACACCGGGGAGCTGTTTTTT.

The chain joins TRBV10-3 to TRBJ1-6, with D hard to call. The V end was cut by 5 bases, the J end by 9 bases, with 11 bases between. The CDR3 length is 13 residues. Germline V gene sequence: CDR1 ENHRY, CDR2 SYGVKD. The CDR3 is CAISLTVGSPLHF. The CDR3 DNA reads TGTGCCATCAGTCTGACCGTCGGTTCACCCCTCCACTTT.

This clonotype appeared many times. The chain recombines TRBV4-1 with TRBJ1-1; TRBD1 aligns across 9 bases. Germline lookup yields CDR1 MGHRA and CDR2 YSYEKL. The CDR3 has 17 amino acids. The J segment lost 0 bases and the V segment lost 6 bases, leaving 11 bases of the junction unmatched. CDR3 coding DNA: TGCGCCAGCAGGCAGGGACAGGGTTTTCGCGTGAACACTGAAGCTTTCTTT. This codes for CASRQGQGFRVNTEAFF.

The chain links TRBV10-2 to TRBJ2-7; TRBD1 matches 8 bases. V lost 6 bases to trimming and J lost 4 bases; unmatched junction nucleotides: 11. This CDR3 is built from 15 residues. Germline CDR1 WSHSY, CDR2 SAAADI. The CDR3 nucleotides are TGCGCCAGCAGAGAGCCGGGACAGGTGATTTACGAGCAGTACTTC. Translated: CASREPGQVIYEQYF.

This clonotype came up a few times. The chain recombines TRBV5-6 with TRBJ2-2; D call uncertain. With 1 base removed from V and 6 bases from J, the gap between germline ends came to 4 bases. Germline assignment: CDR1 SGHDT and CDR2 YYEEEE. The CDR3 length is 12 residues. The CDR3 protein is CASSLRPGELFF. The CDR3 nucleotides are TGTGCCAGCAGCTTGAGACCCGGGGAGCTGTTTTTT.

This clonotype was detected ten times or more. The chain joins TRBV7-9 to TRBJ1-5, with a possible D match to TRBD1 (5 bases). The CDR3 is made up of 15 amino acids. Germline CDR1 reads SEHNR; CDR2 reads FQNEAQ (reference sequence). Trimming cost V 1 base and J 10 bases, with 17 bases left between them. The CDR3 bases are TGTGCCAGCAGCTTAGGGGGGGAGGGGACCCAACCCCAGCATTTT. This translates into CASSLGGEGTQPQHF.

This clonotype was counted a few times. The chain employs TRBV5-1 and TRBJ2-2; TRBD1 matches at 8 bases. Germline-derived CDR1 and CDR2 are SGHRS and YFSETQ. The CDR3 has 13 amino acids. Trimming removed 4 bases from V and 6 bases from J; junction bases left unmatched: 2. The CDR3 DNA sequence: TGCGCCAGCAGCCGGACAGGGTCCGGGGAGCTGTTTTTT. Residues: CASSRTGSGELFF. Drawing the rest from reference TRBV5-1 and TRBJ2-2, the complete variable domain is KAGVTQTPRYLIKTRGQQVTLSCSPISGHRSVSWYQQTPGQGLQFLFEYFSETQRNKGNFPGRFSGRQFSNSRSEMNVSTLELGDSALYLCASSRTGSGELFFGEGSRLTVL.

The chain combines TRBV25-1 with TRBJ1-5; no clear D gene. The V gene lost 4 bases and the J gene lost 4 bases, with 8 bases spanning the gap. This CDR3 has 13 amino acids. From germline, CDR1 is MGHDK and CDR2 SYGVNS. CDR3 loop: CASSGSGNQPQHF. Here the CDR3 DNA reads TGTGCCAGCAGTGGGAGCGGGAATCAGCCCCAGCATTTT.

This clonotype was counted a few times. This chain uses TRBV7-2 with TRBJ1-2; the match to TRBD1 covers 7 bases. V lost 5 bases to trimming and J lost 3 bases; unmatched junction nucleotides: 9. This CDR3 region has 15 residues. The germline gives CDR1 SGHTA, CDR2 FQGNSA. The CDR3 DNA sequence: TGTGCCAGCAGCATCCGACAGGGCTTGGACTATGGCTACACCTTC. Translation gives CASSIRQGLDYGYTF.

The chain uses TRBV10-3 and TRBJ2-3; D is perhaps TRBD2 (6 bases). Germline CDR1 reads ENHRY; CDR2 reads SYGVKD. This CDR3 comprises 15 residues. V was shortened by 4 bases and J by 0 bases, with 11 bases between the two germline ends. CDR3 loop: CAISVAGLSTDTQYF. CDR3 bases: TGTGCCATCAGTGTGGCGGGGCTTAGCACAGATACGCAGTATTTT.

This clonotype was found a few times. This chain uses TRBV3-1 with TRBJ1-1; TRBD1 agrees at 9 bases. CDR3 length equals 15 residues. Germline trimming cut 3 bases from V and 4 bases from J; bases unmatched to any gene: 6. Per germline, CDR1 LGHDT and CDR2 YNNKEL (reference sequence). Written as DNA, the CDR3 is TGTGCCAGCAGCCATCGCCCACAGGGGGCCACTGAAGCTTTCTTT. It translates to CASSHRPQGATEAFF.

This clonotype was recorded a few times. The chain carries TRBV4-2 and TRBJ1-2; D unresolved. Trimming cost V 0 bases and J 0 bases, with 11 bases left between them. This CDR3 region has 16 residues. Germline CDR1 LGHNA, CDR2 YNFKEQ. Written as DNA, the CDR3 is TGTGCCAGCAGCCAAGAGCCAGCGAATTCTAACTATGGCTACACCTTC. Translating it yields CASSQEPANSNYGYTF.

The chain is built from TRBV29-1 and TRBJ1-1; possibly TRBD1 for D (5 bases). Germline V gives CDR1 SQVTM, CDR2 ANQGSEA. Trimming removed 8 bases from V and 1 base from J, with 17 bases in between. The CDR3 is 14 residues long. CDR3 sequence reads: CSLIKGAGNTEAFF. Here the CDR3 DNA reads TGCAGCCTCATAAAAGGGGCAGGGAACACTGAAGCTTTCTTT. Full variable domain (rest looked up from reference TRBV29-1 and TRBJ1-1): SAVISQKPSRDICQRGTSLTIQCQVDSQVTMMFWYRQQPGQSLTLIATANQGSEATYESGFVIDKFPISRPNLTFSTLTVSNMSPEDSSIYLCSLIKGAGNTEAFFGQGTRLTVV.

In its sample, this clonotype was seen a few times. This chain joins TRBV24-1 and TRBJ2-3, with unresolved D. There are 12 residues in the CDR3. Deletions cut 3 bases from V and 5 bases from J, with 5 bases between. In germline, CDR1 is KGHDR, CDR2 SFDVKD. CDR3 nucleotide sequence: TGTGCCACCAGTGATCACCTAGATACGCAGTATTTT. Amino acids: CATSDHLDTQYF.

This chain connects TRBV15 to TRBJ2-7; either TRBD1 or TRBD2 may fit D (6 bases each). Between the trimmed V and J ends, which lost 1 base and 6 bases, there was a span of 10 bases. This CDR3 spans 13 amino acids. Germline lookup yields CDR1 LNHNV and CDR2 YYDKDF (reference sequence). The CDR3 DNA follows: TGTGCCACCAGCAGAGTCAAGGGGGGCGAGCAGTACGTC. It yields the protein CATSRVKGGEQYV.

This clonotype was picked up a small number of times. In nucleotides, the CDR3 is TGTGCCAGCAGCCCGACCGGCGGGGGCATCACTGAAGCTTTCTTT. Its protein is CASSPTGGGITEAFF. The chain joins TRBV9 to TRBJ1-1, with D possibly matching TRBD1 (6 bases). Per germline, CDR1 SGDLS and CDR2 YYNGEE. The ends were cut back, 4 bases at V and 4 bases at J, with 17 bases in the middle. CDR3 length equals 15 residues.

The chain recombines TRBV24-1 with TRBJ1-1; 7 positions match TRBD1. The CDR3 loop spans 14 amino acids. V was clipped by 7 bases and J by 4 bases; unmatched bases: 8. The germline CDR1 and CDR2 sequences are KGHDR and SFDVKD. DNA for the CDR3: TGTGCCACCAGCTCACAGGGGTCTGGCACTGAAGCTTTCTTT. Its protein is CATSSQGSGTEAFF.

This clonotype was seen many times. This chain joins TRBV7-6 and TRBJ2-5; D perhaps matches TRBD2 (5 bases). CDR1 is SGHVS and CDR2 is FNYEAQ in the germline V gene. Trimming removed 5 bases at V and 5 bases at J, with 12 bases between. The CDR3 loop spans 13 amino acids. CDR3 nucleotides: TGTGCCAGCAGCCCGGGGTCTGGGGAGACCCAGTACTTC. Translated: CASSPGSGETQYF.

This clonotype was counted between two and nine times. This chain connects TRBV5-1 to TRBJ1-2; no definite D call. V lost 0 bases and J 4 bases, leaving 10 bases between the germline ends. Looked up from germline, CDR1 is SGHRS and CDR2 is YFSETQ. The CDR3 has 14 amino acids. CDR3 amino acids: CASSLAEGFYGYTF. CDR3 DNA sequence: TGCGCCAGCAGCTTGGCCGAGGGATTCTATGGCTACACCTTC. The full variable domain, completed using reference TRBV5-1 and TRBJ1-2, is KAGVTQTPRYLIKTRGQQVTLSCSPISGHRSVSWYQQTPGQGLQFLFEYFSETQRNKGNFPGRFSGRQFSNSRSEMNVSTLELGDSALYLCASSLAEGFYGYTFGSGTRLTVV.

The chain carries TRBV5-1 and TRBJ1-2, with D hard to call. The germline V and J ends were trimmed by 6 bases and 6 bases, with 15 bases remaining between them. The CDR3 contains 13 residues. Germline V gene data show CDR1 as SGHRS and CDR2 as YFSETQ. CDR3: CASTPPGQNGYTF. In nucleotides, the CDR3 is TGCGCCAGCACCCCCCCGGGTCAAAATGGCTACACCTTC.